The 17 T cell receptor beta chains reported below all come from one sample, sequenced in a study of control samples from healthy donors and cancer patients. This table comes from immunoSEQ multiplex PCR, and its TCRdb copy is limited to in-frame clones, with some not included. The table records about 120,000 clones, approximately 90% of them present only once. Material: blood. The source of these receptors is a man in his forties in good health.

The chain recombines TRBV12-3 or TRBV12-4 with TRBJ2-1; D uncertain. V was pared by 3 bases and J by 4 bases, with 4 bases between. The CDR3 consists of 12 residues. The CDR3 reads CASSFSYNEQFF. CDR3 coding DNA: TGTGCCAGCAGTTTTTCGTACAATGAGCAGTTCTTC.

This clone has a single count. The V and J genes are TRBV6-5 and TRBJ1-1, with D uncertain. V was pared by 7 bases and J by 1 base, with 13 bases between. CDR1 MNHEY and CDR2 SVGAGI come from the germline V gene. This CDR3 spans 14 amino acids. Here the CDR3 reads CASNPPTTNTEAFF. CDR3 in DNA: TGTGCCAGCAATCCACCGACAACGAACACTGAAGCTTTCTTT.

This clone was seen only once. The chain joins TRBV9 to TRBJ2-1; 10 positions match TRBD2. The CDR3 sequence is 17 residues long. CDR1 SGDLS and CDR2 YYNGEE come from the germline V gene. J gave up 9 bases and V 0 bases, and 12 bases lay outside the gene matches. CDR3 sequence (DNA): TGTGCCAGCAGCGTAGGGTTAAAGCGGGGGGGCATATCTGAGCAGTTCTTC. Its protein is CASSVGLKRGGISEQFF.

The DNA for the CDR3 is TGTGCCACCAGTGATCCGCGGAGCTCTGGAAACACCATATATTTT. Translated, it gives CATSDPRSSGNTIYF. The chain has TRBV24-1 and TRBJ1-3, with D hard to call. Germline assignment: CDR1 KGHDR and CDR2 SFDVKD. V was shortened by 3 bases and J by 0 bases, with 8 bases between the two germline ends. CDR3 length equals 15 residues.

With regard to this clone: Germline is not matched at one junction end, which may reflect a read error. V and J are TRBV15 and TRBJ1-1; the D is unclear. The CDR3 extends over 12 amino acids. CDR1 and CDR2 from the germline V gene are LNHNV and YYDKDF (reference sequence). CDR3 bases: TGTGCCACCAGCAGAGTGAATACTGAAGCTTTCTTT. Its protein product is CATSRVNTEAFF.

V is TRBV24-1 and J is TRBJ2-3; 7 bases align to TRBD1. V shed 4 bases, J shed 1 base, and the junction held 10 bases outside the gene matches. Germline CDR1 reads KGHDR; CDR2 reads SFDVKD. CDR3 length equals 17 residues. This CDR3 reads CATSDPNRGPRTDTQYF. DNA for the CDR3: TGTGCCACCAGTGACCCCAACAGGGGTCCTCGCACAGATACGCAGTATTTT.

CDR3 coding DNA: TGTGCCATCAGTCAGACAGGGGGCGAGGCTGAAGCTTTCTTT. Encoded protein: CAISQTGGEAEAFF. The chain is built from TRBV10-3 and TRBJ1-1; 10 bases map to TRBD1. Trimming cost V 5 bases and J 6 bases; bases outside gene matches: 6. Germline assignment: CDR1 ENHRY and CDR2 SYGVKD. The CDR3 consists of 14 residues.

The chain couples TRBV7-2 to TRBJ1-1; D not resolved. Germline V gene data show CDR1 as SGHTA and CDR2 as FQGNSA. The CDR3 spans 15 residues. Trimming shortened V by 5 bases and J by 0 bases, and 13 bases separated the two germline ends. CDR3 loop: CASSPNQNMNTEAFF. CDR3 bases: TGTGCCAGCAGCCCAAACCAGAACATGAACACTGAAGCTTTCTTT.

This sequence joins TRBV11-1 and TRBJ2-7; the D is unclear. Germline values: CDR1 SGHAT, CDR2 FQDESV (reference sequence). The length of the CDR3 is 15 residues. With 2 bases removed from V and 2 bases from J, the gap between germline ends came to 13 bases. The CDR3 is CASSLMGSTTYEQYF. The CDR3 region has the DNA TGTGCCAGCAGCTTAATGGGCAGTACAACCTACGAGCAGTACTTC.

The rearrangement uses TRBV10-2 and TRBJ2-2; 8 bases agree with TRBD2. Trimming cost V 2 bases and J 6 bases; bases outside gene matches: 8. The germline V gene encodes CDR1 WSHSY and CDR2 SAAADI. The CDR3 is 16 amino acids. CDR3: CASSERLAGDSGELFF. In nucleotides, the CDR3 is TGCGCCAGCAGTGAGCGGCTAGCGGGTGACTCCGGGGAGCTGTTTTTT.

The V call is TRBV29-1, the J call TRBJ2-5, with D perhaps TRBD2 (6 bases). V lost 6 bases, J lost 1 base, and 15 bases lay in between. The CDR3 totals 14 residues. Germline CDR1 is SQVTM and CDR2 is ANQGSEA. In nucleotides, the CDR3 is TGCAGCGTCGACGGGGGATTCTCCCAAGAGACCCAGTACTTC. Amino acid sequence: CSVDGGFSQETQYF. Using reference TRBV29-1 and TRBJ2-5 for the parts outside the CDR3, the full variable domain is SAVISQKPSRDICQRGTSLTIQCQVDSQVTMMFWYRQQPGQSLTLIATANQGSEATYESGFVIDKFPISRPNLTFSTLTVSNMSPEDSSIYLCSVDGGFSQETQYFGPGTRLLVL.

The rearrangement joins TRBV18 to TRBJ1-1; a weak D match, TRBD1 (5 bases). This CDR3 comprises 15 residues. Per germline, CDR1 KGHSH and CDR2 LQKENI. V was pared by 3 bases and J by 1 base, with 12 bases between. CDR3 in DNA: TGTGCCAGCTCACCTCAGATAGGGGAGAACACTGAAGCTTTCTTT. It translates to CASSPQIGENTEAFF.

The chain uses TRBV11-2 and TRBJ1-1; 8 positions match TRBD1. This CDR3 is built from 15 residues. Unmatched junction bases numbered 6, after V lost 5 bases and J lost 1 base. The germline CDR1 and CDR2 sequences are SGHAT and FQNNGV. The CDR3 region has the DNA TGTGCCAGCAGCCTACCCGGGACAGGGAACACTGAAGCTTTCTTT. Translation: CASSLPGTGNTEAFF.

The V call is TRBV2, the J call TRBJ2-7; 8 bases fit TRBD1. Germline trimming cut 6 bases from V and 0 bases from J; bases unmatched to any gene: 4. Germline values: CDR1 SNHLY, CDR2 FYNNEI. This CDR3 contains 14 residues. The CDR3 DNA reads as TGTGCCAGCAGGGGGGACAGGAACTCCTACGAGCAGTACTTC. It translates to CASRGDRNSYEQYF.

The chain combines TRBV16 with TRBJ1-6, with unresolved D. The CDR3 is made up of 14 amino acids. V was pared by 5 bases and J by 9 bases, with 14 bases between. The germline V gene has CDR1 KGHSY and CDR2 FQNENV. DNA of the CDR3: TGTGCCAGCAGCGGTCCCCCAGGAACTTCACCCCTCCACTTT. This sequence encodes CASSGPPGTSPLHF.

This chain uses TRBV11-3 with TRBJ1-1; D not certain. Per germline, CDR1 SGHNT and CDR2 YENEEA. The CDR3 length is 13 residues. Trimming cost V 2 bases and J 9 bases, with 13 bases left between them. DNA of the CDR3: TGTGCCAGCAGCTTACCCGGGGATAGTAAAGCTTTCTTT. Translating gives CASSLPGDSKAFF.

The rearrangement joins TRBV18 to TRBJ1-2, with TRBD1 as a possible D gene (6 bases). The CDR3 runs to 15 residues. Germline CDR1 and CDR2: KGHSH and LQKENI. Trimming cost V 3 bases and J 0 bases, with 11 bases left between them. This CDR3 reads CASSPQGRANYGYTF. The DNA of the CDR3 is TGTGCCAGCTCACCCCAGGGGAGAGCTAACTATGGCTACACCTTC.